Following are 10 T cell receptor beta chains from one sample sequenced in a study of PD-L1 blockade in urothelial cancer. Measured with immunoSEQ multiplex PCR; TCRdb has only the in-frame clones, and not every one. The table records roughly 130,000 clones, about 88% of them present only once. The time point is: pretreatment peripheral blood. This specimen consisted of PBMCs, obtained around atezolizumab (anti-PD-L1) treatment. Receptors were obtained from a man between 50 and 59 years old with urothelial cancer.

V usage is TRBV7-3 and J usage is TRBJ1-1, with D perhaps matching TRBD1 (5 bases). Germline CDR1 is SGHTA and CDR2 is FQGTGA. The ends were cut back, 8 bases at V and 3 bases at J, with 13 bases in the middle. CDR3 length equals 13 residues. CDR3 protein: CASGLAGHTEAFF. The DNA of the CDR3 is TGTGCCAGCGGTTTGGCAGGGCACACTGAAGCTTTCTTT.

As DNA, the CDR3 is TGTGCCAGCAGCGTAGAGGGGGCGATTGGGACAGCTGAAGCTTTCTTT. As protein: CASSVEGAIGTAEAFF. This chain joins TRBV9 and TRBJ1-1, with 7 nucleotides matching TRBD1. The junction had 11 bases not matched to a gene; V was cut back by 0 bases and J by 6 bases. The length of the CDR3 is 16 residues. The germline V gene has CDR1 SGDLS and CDR2 YYNGEE.

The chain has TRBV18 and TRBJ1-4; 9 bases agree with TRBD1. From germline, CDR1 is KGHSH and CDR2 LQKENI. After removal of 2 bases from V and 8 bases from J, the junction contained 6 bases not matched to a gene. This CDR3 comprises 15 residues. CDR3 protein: CASSPSGTGQEKLFF. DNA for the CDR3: TGTGCCAGCTCACCATCCGGGACAGGGCAGGAAAAACTGTTTTTT.

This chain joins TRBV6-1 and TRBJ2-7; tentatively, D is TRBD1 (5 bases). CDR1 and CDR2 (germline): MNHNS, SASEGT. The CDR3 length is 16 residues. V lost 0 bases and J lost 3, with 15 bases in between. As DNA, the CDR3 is TGTGCCAGCAGTGAAGCATACTCTCGCAGGGTCTACGAGCAGTACTTC. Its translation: CASSEAYSRRVYEQYF.

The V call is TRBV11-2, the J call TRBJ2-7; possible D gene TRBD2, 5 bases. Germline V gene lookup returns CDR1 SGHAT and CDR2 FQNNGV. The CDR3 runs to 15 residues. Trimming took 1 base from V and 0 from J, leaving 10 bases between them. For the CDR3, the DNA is TGTGCCAGCAGCTTAGGTCTAGCATCCTCCTACGAGCAGTACTTC. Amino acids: CASSLGLASSYEQYF.

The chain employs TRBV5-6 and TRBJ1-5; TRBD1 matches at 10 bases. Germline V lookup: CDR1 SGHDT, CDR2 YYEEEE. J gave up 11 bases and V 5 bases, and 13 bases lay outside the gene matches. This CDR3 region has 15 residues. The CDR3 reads CASSSGTGASKAQHF. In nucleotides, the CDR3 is TGTGCCAGCAGTTCCGGGACAGGGGCGTCTAAGGCCCAGCATTTT.

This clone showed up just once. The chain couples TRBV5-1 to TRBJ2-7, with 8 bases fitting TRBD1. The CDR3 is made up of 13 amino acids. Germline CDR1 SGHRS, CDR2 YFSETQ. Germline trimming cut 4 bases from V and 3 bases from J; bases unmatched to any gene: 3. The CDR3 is CASSQQGDYEQYF. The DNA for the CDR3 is TGCGCCAGCAGCCAACAGGGGGACTACGAGCAGTACTTC. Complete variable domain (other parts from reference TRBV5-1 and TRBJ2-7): KAGVTQTPRYLIKTRGQQVTLSCSPISGHRSVSWYQQTPGQGLQFLFEYFSETQRNKGNFPGRFSGRQFSNSRSEMNVSTLELGDSALYLCASSQQGDYEQYFGPGTRLTVT.

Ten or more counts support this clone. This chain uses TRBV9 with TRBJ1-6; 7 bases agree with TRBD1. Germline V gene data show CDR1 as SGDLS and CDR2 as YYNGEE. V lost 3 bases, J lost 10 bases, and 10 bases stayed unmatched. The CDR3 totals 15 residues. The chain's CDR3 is CASSAETGTWSPLHF. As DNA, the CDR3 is TGTGCCAGCAGCGCAGAGACAGGGACCTGGTCACCCCTCCACTTT.

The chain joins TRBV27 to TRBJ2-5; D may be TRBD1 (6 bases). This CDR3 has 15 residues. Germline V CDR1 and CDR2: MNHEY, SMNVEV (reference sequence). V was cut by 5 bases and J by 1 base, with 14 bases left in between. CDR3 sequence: CASSNRAFTQETQYF. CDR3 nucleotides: TGTGCCAGCAGTAACAGGGCTTTTACCCAAGAGACCCAGTACTTC.

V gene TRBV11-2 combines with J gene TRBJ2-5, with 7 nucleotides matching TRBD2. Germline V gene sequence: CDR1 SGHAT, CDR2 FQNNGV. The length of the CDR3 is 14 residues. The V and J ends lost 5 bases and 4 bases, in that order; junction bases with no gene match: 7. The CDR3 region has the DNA TGTGCCAGCAGCCCAAATGGGGGGGGAGAGACCCAGTACTTC. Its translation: CASSPNGGGETQYF.